The clone carrying this T cell receptor beta chain was counted ten times or more. Its specificity is unknown. Clones were read by immunoSEQ multiplex PCR, and TCRdb kept only the in-frame ones, dropping some. Of about 79,000 clones in the sample, 60% to 70% were seen once. The data belong to a study of shared clonotypes between healthy human individuals. Overall study: Used for every donor were three CD4 naive, three CD4 memory, two CD8 naive and one CD8 memory plate.

The V end was cut by 1 base, the J end by 7 bases, with 13 bases between. The CDR3 sequence is 15 residues long. Germline assignment: CDR1 SGHVS and CDR2 FNYEAQ. Regarding the study as a whole: Clonotypes which were not shared had lower generation probabilities than clonotypes that all four donors shared. Estimated richness was generally greater in naive than memory subsets.

The clonotype was recovered from a young man in good health. The rearrangement uses TRBV7-6 and TRBJ2-2; the D gene is possibly TRBD2 (6 bases). The sample comprised memory CD8+ T cells sorted from blood. Documented subset: CD45RO+ cells pooled with CCR7-negative TemRA cells. The CDR3 DNA follows: TGTGCCAGCAGCTTAGGTGCTAGCGAGGGCGGGGAGCTGTTTTTT. Translated, it gives CASSLGASEGGELFF.